These 25 T cell receptor beta chains originate from one sample sequenced in a study of technical replicates of blood from a few donors. The repertoire was sequenced with immunoSEQ multiplex PCR; TCRdb's copy has only in-frame clones and lacks some. Of roughly 80,000 clones in the sample, more than 85% were seen once. The sequenced sample was T cells isolated from PBMCs. Receptor source: a human donor in good health.

In this sample, this clone turned up once. CDR3 amino acids: CASSPMGQWQYF. CDR3 bases: TGTGCCAGCTCACCAATGGGGCAGTGGCAGTACTTC. The genes are TRBV18 and TRBJ2-7, with D tentatively TRBD1 (5 bases). CDR1 and CDR2 from the germline V gene are KGHSH and LQKENI. This CDR3 spans 12 amino acids. Trimming removed 2 bases at V and 9 bases at J, with 11 bases between.

This clone has a single count. V usage is TRBV9 and J usage is TRBJ1-2, with D unclear. Germline loops: CDR1 SGDLS, CDR2 YYNGEE. Trimming took off 6 bases at V and 7 bases at J, with 13 bases between the two ends. The CDR3 sequence is 12 residues long. The CDR3 sequence: CASKEVSRGYTF. DNA of the CDR3: TGTGCCAGCAAAGAGGTTTCCCGTGGCTACACCTTC.

The chain recombines TRBV19 with TRBJ1-6, with 8 bases identical to TRBD1. V dropped 5 bases and J dropped 9; count of bases not matched to a gene: 12. CDR3 size: 16 residues. Germline values: CDR1 LNHDA, CDR2 SQIVND (reference sequence). CDR3 region: CASSVPPGQVFSPLHF. The CDR3 DNA reads as TGTGCCAGTAGTGTACCTCCGGGACAGGTATTTTCACCCCTCCACTTT. The whole variable domain, remainder taken from reference TRBV19 and TRBJ1-6, is DGGITQSPKYLFRKEGQNVTLSCEQNLNHDAMYWYRQDPGQGLRLIYYSQIVNDFQKGDIAEGYSVSREKKESFPLTVTSAQKNPTAFYLCASSVPPGQVFSPLHFGNGTRLTVT.

This rearrangement joins TRBV28 to TRBJ2-7; D uncertain. This CDR3 comprises 13 residues. Germline CDR1 and CDR2: MDHEN and SYDVKM. V lost 5 bases to trimming and J lost 4 bases, with 12 bases between them. CDR3 region: CASSALRSYEQYF. CDR3 nucleotide sequence: TGTGCCAGCAGTGCTCTGCGGAGTTACGAGCAGTACTTC. The whole variable domain, filled in from reference TRBV28 and TRBJ2-7, reads DVKVTQSSRYLVKRTGEKVFLECVQDMDHENMFWYRQDPGLGLRLIYFSYDVKMKEKGDIPEGYSVSREKKERFSLILESASTNQTSMYLCASSALRSYEQYFGPGTRLTVT.

The genes are TRBV5-1 and TRBJ2-7, with D maybe TRBD2 (5 bases). Germline CDR1 is SGHRS and CDR2 is YFSETQ. This CDR3 region has 15 residues. V was pared by 0 bases and J by 4 bases, with 14 bases between. In DNA, the CDR3 is TGCGCCAGCAGCTTGGGCAGGAGGTTCGTTTACGAGCAGTACTTC. This sequence encodes CASSLGRRFVYEQYF.

The gene calls are TRBV7-9 and TRBJ2-3; 7 nucleotides match TRBD1. The V and J ends lost 5 bases and 4 bases, in that order; junction bases with no gene match: 6. Germline V gene lookup returns CDR1 SEHNR and CDR2 FQNEAQ (reference sequence). The CDR3 has 14 amino acids. The DNA of the CDR3 is TGTGCCAGCAGCCCCCGACAGGGCGCAGATACGCAGTATTTT. It codes for CASSPRQGADTQYF.

The CDR3 is CASSLTRGNSNQPQHF. CDR3 DNA sequence: TGTGCCAGTAGTCTCACCCGGGGAAATAGCAATCAGCCCCAGCATTTT. The chain joins TRBV19 to TRBJ1-5; no definite D call. Germline loops: CDR1 LNHDA, CDR2 SQIVND (reference sequence). The CDR3 is 16 amino acids. V lost 5 bases and J lost 0, with 14 bases in between.

This clone came up once. The V gene is TRBV11-2, the J gene TRBJ2-1; 9 bases are a match to TRBD2. Germline-derived CDR1 and CDR2 are SGHAT and FQNNGV. The CDR3 is 19 residues long. V gave up 4 bases and J gave up 4 bases; unmatched junction bases: 17. The CDR3 spells CASSSLIGLREGPYNEQFF. The DNA for the CDR3 is TGTGCCAGCAGCTCTTTGATCGGGCTGCGGGAGGGACCATACAATGAGCAGTTCTTC.

CDR3 in amino acids: CAWSPTDTEQYF. In DNA form, the CDR3 reads TGTGCCTGGAGTCCGACGGACACCGAGCAGTACTTC. The chain has TRBV30 and TRBJ2-7; D possibly corresponds to TRBD1 (5 bases). The CDR3 sequence is 12 residues long. Germline assignment: CDR1 GTSNPN and CDR2 SVGIG (reference sequence). V lost 2 bases to trimming and J lost 6 bases, with 11 bases between them.

DNA for the CDR3: TGTGCCAGCAGCGATCCGGGACAGGGGGCGCGGGATACGCAGTATTTT. Its translation is CASSDPGQGARDTQYF. The rearrangement uses TRBV27 and TRBJ2-3; 12 bases are shared with TRBD1. The CDR3 has 16 amino acids. Germline V lookup: CDR1 MNHEY, CDR2 SMNVEV (reference sequence). V trimming: 6 bases; J trimming: 6 bases; junction bases outside the gene matches: 10.

The sample holds a few counts of this clone. The chain's CDR3 is CASSWDLGGSLYGYTF. In nucleotides, the CDR3 is TGTGCCAGCAGCTGGGACCTGGGGGGGTCCCTCTATGGCTACACCTTC. The V call is TRBV5-5, the J call TRBJ1-2; D possibly corresponds to TRBD1 (5 bases). Germline CDR1 is SGHKS and CDR2 is YYEKEE (reference sequence). Deletions cut 3 bases from V and 4 bases from J, with 19 bases between. The CDR3 consists of 16 residues.

V is TRBV28 and J is TRBJ2-1; D possibly corresponds to TRBD1 (6 bases). This CDR3 has 15 amino acids. V was shortened by 4 bases and J by 3 bases, with 13 bases between the two germline ends. Germline CDR1 is MDHEN and CDR2 is SYDVKM. CDR3 region: CASSSGQSVYNEQFF. The CDR3 bases are TGTGCCAGCAGTTCCGGACAGAGCGTCTACAATGAGCAGTTCTTC.

The CDR3 DNA reads TGCGCCAGCAGCCCAAACTCAATGGGGGGGACGAGGGACGAGCAGTACTTC. It yields the protein CASSPNSMGGTRDEQYF. The V gene is TRBV5-1, the J gene TRBJ2-7; TRBD2 aligns across 7 bases. After removal of 4 bases from V and 5 bases from J, the junction contained 18 bases not matched to a gene. CDR1 is SGHRS, CDR2 YFSETQ, per germline. The CDR3 runs to 17 residues.

CDR3 sequence reads: CASMGGLAGNTQYF. The CDR3 DNA follows: TGTGCCAGCATGGGGGGACTAGCGGGGAATACGCAGTATTTT. This sequence joins TRBV2 and TRBJ2-3; 13 bases agree with TRBD2. The CDR3 covers 14 residues. The germline V gene encodes CDR1 SNHLY and CDR2 FYNNEI. After removal of 7 bases from V and 7 bases from J, the junction contained 5 bases not matched to a gene. Using reference TRBV2 and TRBJ2-3 for the parts outside the CDR3, the full variable domain is EPEVTQTPSHQVTQMGQEVILRCVPISNHLYFYWYRQILGQKVEFLVSFYNNEISEKSEIFDDQFSVERPDGSNFTLKIRSTKLEDSAMYFCASMGGLAGNTQYFGPGTRLTVL.

Regarding this clone: This specimen includes other DNA sequences encoding the same CDR3. CDR3 sequence reads: CASSDRGNQPQHF. In DNA, the CDR3 is TGCGCCAGCAGCGACAGGGGCAATCAGCCCCAGCATTTT. The rearrangement joins TRBV10-1 to TRBJ1-5, with 7 positions matching TRBD1. This CDR3 comprises 13 residues. After removal of 6 bases from V and 2 bases from J, the junction contained 1 base not matched to a gene. From germline, CDR1 is WNHNN and CDR2 SYGVQD (reference sequence).

V is TRBV10-3 and J is TRBJ2-6, with D maybe TRBD1 (7 bases). Trimming pared 8 bases from V and 0 bases from J, leaving 14 bases between. The CDR3 is 16 amino acids. Germline V lookup: CDR1 ENHRY, CDR2 SYGVKD. In DNA form, the CDR3 reads TGTGCCATCGGCGGGACAGCTGTCTCTGGGGCCAACGTCCTGACTTTC. Translated: CAIGGTAVSGANVLTF.

The gene calls are TRBV14 and TRBJ2-5; the D is unclear. V shed 0 bases and J shed 5 bases, with 22 bases lying between them. CDR1 is SGHDN, CDR2 FVKESK, per germline. The CDR3 consists of 18 residues. The CDR3 region is CASSQDEWAVNPMETQYF. The CDR3 DNA reads as TGTGCCAGCAGCCAAGACGAATGGGCAGTTAACCCCATGGAGACCCAGTACTTC.

This sequence joins TRBV27 and TRBJ2-1; the D gene is possibly TRBD2 (6 bases). V was cut by 6 bases and J by 4 bases, with 16 bases left in between. Germline V gene lookup returns CDR1 MNHEY and CDR2 SMNVEV (reference sequence). The CDR3 has 15 amino acids. The CDR3 here is CASSFTGGRYNEQFF. The CDR3 DNA reads TGTGCCAGCAGCTTTACCGGGGGAAGGTACAATGAGCAGTTCTTC.

This rearrangement joins TRBV5-1 to TRBJ2-7; D not resolved. This CDR3 has 12 amino acids. Trimming took 4 bases from V and 5 from J, leaving 10 bases between them. CDR1 SGHRS and CDR2 YFSETQ come from the germline V gene. CDR3 residues: CASSVSIHEQYF. Here the CDR3 DNA reads TGCGCCAGCAGCGTAAGCATTCACGAGCAGTACTTC.

This chain uses TRBV9 with TRBJ2-5; the match to TRBD1 covers 7 bases. V was clipped by 0 bases and J by 5 bases; unmatched bases: 7. Germline CDR1 SGDLS, CDR2 YYNGEE. The CDR3 contains 15 residues. Here the CDR3 DNA reads TGTGCCAGCAGCGTAGCGGGACAGCCAAGGGAGACCCAGTACTTC. It specifies CASSVAGQPRETQYF. Full variable domain (missing parts from reference TRBV9 and TRBJ2-5): DSGVTQTPKHLITATGQRVTLRCSPRSGDLSVYWYQQSLDQGLQFLIQYYNGEERAKGNILERFSAQQFPDLHSELNLSSLELGDSALYFCASSVAGQPRETQYFGPGTRLLVL.

This chain uses TRBV5-6 with TRBJ2-2; 8 bases align to TRBD2. Losses at the gene ends were 0 bases for V and 1 base for J; bases not matched to a gene: 8. CDR1 and CDR2 (germline): SGHDT, YYEEEE. The CDR3 totals 18 residues. CDR3 in amino acids: CASSLDLAGRMNTGELFF. In nucleotides, the CDR3 is TGTGCCAGCAGCTTGGACCTAGCGGGCCGCATGAACACCGGGGAGCTGTTTTTT.

The rearrangement joins TRBV25-1 to TRBJ1-5; TRBD1 matches at 7 bases. CDR1 is MGHDK, CDR2 SYGVNS, per germline. The CDR3 spans 16 residues. V was clipped by 3 bases and J by 2 bases; unmatched bases: 7. The CDR3 here is CASSEKGGLGNQPQHF. CDR3 bases: TGTGCCAGCAGTGAGAAAGGGGGCTTGGGCAATCAGCCCCAGCATTTT.

This clone was recorded a few times. V usage is TRBV27 and J usage is TRBJ1-5, with D possibly matching TRBD1 (6 bases). Per germline, CDR1 MNHEY and CDR2 SMNVEV (reference sequence). V was shortened by 5 bases and J by 0 bases, with 11 bases between the two germline ends. The CDR3 is 15 amino acids. The CDR3, as DNA: TGTGCCAGCAGTCCTGGGACATTTAGCAATCAGCCCCAGCATTTT. Protein sequence: CASSPGTFSNQPQHF.

The chain is built from TRBV19 and TRBJ2-1, with unresolved D. V lost 4 bases and J 8 bases, leaving 15 bases between the germline ends. The CDR3 is 14 amino acids. Germline V gene data show CDR1 as LNHDA and CDR2 as SQIVND (reference sequence). CDR3 in DNA: TGTGCCAGTAGTACCCAGAAATTCCGCCATGAGCAGTTCTTC. Its protein is CASSTQKFRHEQFF.

This chain links TRBV6-4 with TRBJ2-2; D gene uncertain. The germline CDR1 and CDR2 sequences are MRHNA and SNTAGT. Between the trimmed V and J ends, which lost 1 base and 6 bases, there was a span of 6 bases. This CDR3 has 13 residues. CDR3 bases: TGTGCCAGCAGTGACTTTGAGGCCGGGGAGCTGTTTTTT. Translated: CASSDFEAGELFF.